One and the same sample provided the 24 T cell receptor beta chains below, sequenced in a study of T cell changes during pregnancy in multiple sclerosis. Libraries were prepared by immunoSEQ multiplex PCR; TCRdb keeps only in-frame clonotypes and omits some of them. The sample consists of under 90,000 clones, just over 90% of them appearing once. Material: peripheral blood, obtained in the second trimester of pregnancy. Receptors were obtained from a female donor in good health, enrolled as a control in a pregnancy study.

This chain connects TRBV14 to TRBJ1-6; 7 bases agree with TRBD1. This CDR3 is 14 amino acids long. V trimming: 0 bases; J trimming: 10 bases; junction bases outside the gene matches: 3. Germline CDR1 is SGHDN and CDR2 is FVKESK. Written as DNA, the CDR3 is TGTGCCAGCAGCCAAGAGACAGGGAACTCACCCCTCCACTTT. Translated, it gives CASSQETGNSPLHF.

Only a few counts were recorded for this clone. This sequence joins TRBV30 and TRBJ1-1; D is ambiguous. This CDR3 region has 11 residues. Germline assignment: CDR1 GTSNPN and CDR2 SVGIG (reference sequence). With 1 base removed from V and 8 bases from J, the gap between germline ends came to 8 bases. The DNA of the CDR3 is TGTGCCTGGAGTGAGCGGTGGGAAGCTTTCTTT. Translating gives CAWSERWEAFF.

This chain uses TRBV19 with TRBJ2-7; 8 nucleotides align to TRBD2. The CDR3 is made up of 15 amino acids. Germline loops: CDR1 LNHDA, CDR2 SQIVND (reference sequence). The V gene end was trimmed by 3 bases and the J gene end by 2 bases; junction bases not matched to a gene: 6. The CDR3 nucleotides are TGTGCCAGTAGTATTCGTCTAGCGGGCCCCTACGAGCAGTACTTC. Residues: CASSIRLAGPYEQYF.

The V gene is TRBV25-1, the J gene TRBJ1-1; D uncertain. The CDR3 contains 12 residues. V dropped 7 bases and J dropped 0 bases, with 6 bases sitting between them. CDR1 MGHDK and CDR2 SYGVNS come from the germline V gene. CDR3: CASISLNTEAFF. CDR3 DNA sequence: TGTGCCAGCATCTCCCTGAACACTGAAGCTTTCTTT.

This chain connects TRBV7-9 to TRBJ2-5; TRBD1 matches at 7 bases. In germline, CDR1 is SEHNR, CDR2 FQNEAQ (reference sequence). The CDR3 length is 14 residues. With 5 bases clipped from V and 4 bases from J, the junction kept 7 bases outside the gene matches. CDR3: CASSEQGYGETQYF. CDR3 sequence (DNA): TGTGCCAGCAGCGAACAGGGGTATGGAGAGACCCAGTACTTC. The full variable domain, in which reference TRBV7-9 and TRBJ2-5 provide the parts outside the CDR3, is DTGVSQNPRHKITKRGQNVTFRCDPISEHNRLYWYRQTLGQGPEFLTYFQNEAQLEKSRLLSDRFSAERPKGSFSTLEIQRTEQGDSAMYLCASSEQGYGETQYFGPGTRLLVL.

The chain has TRBV10-1 and TRBJ2-3, with 8 bases matching TRBD2. Losses at the gene ends were 4 bases for V and 2 bases for J; bases not matched to a gene: 8. CDR1 is WNHNN and CDR2 is SYGVQD in the germline V gene (reference sequence). The CDR3 spans 16 residues. The CDR3 region is CASSASGGPPTDTQYF. The CDR3 region has the DNA TGCGCCAGCAGTGCCAGCGGGGGCCCTCCCACAGATACGCAGTATTTT.

The gene calls are TRBV28 and TRBJ1-1; a possible D gene is TRBD1 (5 bases). Germline CDR1 MDHEN, CDR2 SYDVKM. The CDR3 contains 15 residues. V shed 3 bases and J shed 1 base, with 12 bases lying between them. CDR3 protein: CASSLAGGSNTEAFF. CDR3 sequence (DNA): TGTGCCAGCAGTTTGGCGGGGGGTTCGAACACTGAAGCTTTCTTT.

V usage is TRBV11-3 and J usage is TRBJ2-1; 7 bases are a match to TRBD1. The V gene end was trimmed by 5 bases and the J gene end by 8 bases; junction bases not matched to a gene: 12. Germline CDR1 is SGHNT and CDR2 is YENEEA. The CDR3 is made up of 15 amino acids. The CDR3 DNA follows: TGTGCCAGCAGCGCAACAGGGGAGAATTTTGATGAGCAGTTCTTC. Translating gives CASSATGENFDEQFF.

This clone showed up just a few times. The chain joins TRBV14 to TRBJ1-2, with 7 bases lining up with TRBD1. Unmatched junction bases numbered 13, after V lost 6 bases and J lost 9 bases. This CDR3 comprises 14 residues. Germline V gene data show CDR1 as SGHDN and CDR2 as FVKESK. The CDR3 loop reads CASRLGTVEGSYTF. In nucleotides, the CDR3 is TGTGCCAGCAGACTAGGGACAGTAGAGGGGAGCTACACCTTC.

The genes are TRBV2 and TRBJ2-3; 11 positions match TRBD2. Germline values: CDR1 SNHLY, CDR2 FYNNEI. J lost 4 bases, V lost 5 bases, and 5 bases had no gene match. CDR3 length: 15 residues. For the CDR3, the DNA is TGTGCCAGCAGTCAAGGGGGACTAGCGGCAGATACGCAGTATTTT. Amino acid sequence: CASSQGGLAADTQYF.

The chain recombines TRBV18 with TRBJ1-3; a possible D gene is TRBD1 (5 bases). CDR1 KGHSH and CDR2 LQKENI come from the germline V gene. There are 15 residues in the CDR3. Trimming left V 8 bases short and J 1 base short, with 15 bases between. CDR3 in amino acids: CASEPRQGSGNTIYF. CDR3 in DNA: TGTGCCAGCGAACCACGGCAGGGTTCTGGAAACACCATATATTTT.

The V and J genes are TRBV9 and TRBJ2-3; 11 bases agree with TRBD1. Trimming removed 3 bases from V and 2 bases from J; junction bases left unmatched: 5. The CDR3 has 16 residues. In germline, CDR1 is SGDLS, CDR2 YYNGEE. This chain's CDR3 is CASSDRDRGNTDTQYF. Here the CDR3 DNA reads TGTGCCAGCAGCGACCGGGACAGGGGGAACACAGATACGCAGTATTTT.

The genes are TRBV30 and TRBJ1-1; D is unclear. The CDR3 spans 14 residues. Germline V gene lookup returns CDR1 GTSNPN and CDR2 SVGIG (reference sequence). Trimming pared 0 bases from V and 4 bases from J, leaving 12 bases between. The CDR3 DNA is TGTGCCTGGAGTGTAGGAGGCCGGGCCACTGAAGCTTTCTTT. This sequence encodes CAWSVGGRATEAFF. The variable domain in full, completed from reference TRBV30 and TRBJ1-1, reads SQTIHQWPATLVQPVGSPLSLECTVEGTSNPNLYWYRQAAGRGLQLLFYSVGIGQISSEVPQNLSASRPQDRQFILSSKKLLLSDSGFYLCAWSVGGRATEAFFGQGTRLTVV.

CDR3 amino acids: CASAPGSSYEQYF. For the CDR3, the DNA is TGTGCCAGCGCCCCCGGTAGCTCCTACGAGCAGTACTTC. The chain links TRBV27 to TRBJ2-7; D is uncertain. CDR3 length: 13 residues. Looked up from germline, CDR1 is MNHEY and CDR2 is SMNVEV (reference sequence). The germline V and J ends were trimmed by 8 bases and 0 bases, with 11 bases remaining between them.

As DNA, the CDR3 is TGTGCCAGCAGTGAAGCGGAGGGGCGAGGAGACAATGAGCAGTTCTTC. Its translation is CASSEAEGRGDNEQFF. The chain links TRBV6-1 to TRBJ2-1; possible D gene TRBD2, 6 bases. CDR3 length equals 16 residues. The V gene's germline CDR1 is MNHNS and CDR2 SASEGT. Trimming removed 0 bases at V and 5 bases at J, with 14 bases between.

The CDR3 bases are TGTGCCAGCAGCTTTACAGGGGGCAGCGGAGCTTTCTTT. It is translated as CASSFTGGSGAFF. The chain joins TRBV5-6 to TRBJ1-1; 9 nucleotides line up with TRBD1. The CDR3 length is 13 residues. V lost 2 bases, J lost 10 bases, and 6 bases stayed unmatched. Per germline, CDR1 SGHDT and CDR2 YYEEEE.

The V gene is TRBV11-2, the J gene TRBJ2-3; 11 bases line up with TRBD2. The CDR3 sequence is 17 residues long. V trimming: 8 bases; J trimming: 0 bases; junction bases outside the gene matches: 10. Germline V gene sequence: CDR1 SGHAT, CDR2 FQNNGV. The CDR3 DNA reads TGTGCCAGCTTACTAGCGGGGGCCCTTGATAGCACAGATACGCAGTATTTT. It encodes CASLLAGALDSTDTQYF.

The chain recombines TRBV27 with TRBJ2-1; D perhaps matches TRBD1 (6 bases). The V end lost 4 bases, the J end lost 7 bases, and 20 bases lay between the germline ends. The germline CDR1 and CDR2 sequences are MNHEY and SMNVEV (reference sequence). The CDR3 has 16 residues. CDR3 region: CASSSLYKDGTNEQFF. DNA of the CDR3: TGTGCCAGCAGTTCCCTCTATAAGGACGGGACAAATGAGCAGTTCTTC.

The V call is TRBV28, the J call TRBJ1-5; 8 nucleotides align to TRBD1. The germline V gene encodes CDR1 MDHEN and CDR2 SYDVKM. The length of the CDR3 is 14 residues. The ends lost 7 bases at V and 7 bases at J; junction bases unmatched: 9. This CDR3 is CASTPGQVGQPQHF. The CDR3 DNA is TGTGCCAGCACTCCGGGACAGGTTGGCCAGCCCCAGCATTTT.

The genes are TRBV7-9 and TRBJ2-7, with TRBD1 as a possible D gene (5 bases). The V gene lost 1 base and the J gene lost 4 bases, with 11 bases spanning the gap. This CDR3 contains 14 residues. The V gene's germline CDR1 is SEHNR and CDR2 FQNEAQ (reference sequence). The CDR3 nucleotides read TGTGCCAGCAGCTTAGGGTACAGGTGGTACGAGCAGTACTTC. Its protein product is CASSLGYRWYEQYF.

This clone occurred a few times. V gene TRBV6-4 combines with J gene TRBJ2-3; TRBD2 matches 10 bases. Germline values: CDR1 MRHNA, CDR2 SNTAGT. The CDR3 covers 15 residues. J was trimmed by 4 bases and V by 3 bases; bases with no gene match: 4. CDR3 loop: CASSESGGASDTQYF. CDR3 in DNA: TGTGCCAGCAGTGAGAGCGGGGGGGCGTCAGATACGCAGTATTTT.

J is TRBJ2-7 and V is TRBV6-5, with D possibly TRBD1 on 6 matching bases. Looked up from germline, CDR1 is MNHEY and CDR2 is SVGAGI. The CDR3 is 12 amino acids. V dropped 10 bases and J dropped 7 bases, with 17 bases sitting between them. The CDR3 bases are TGTGCCACCACCCCAGGGGATGGGGAGCAGTACTTC. It specifies CATTPGDGEQYF.

This chain uses TRBV7-2 with TRBJ1-2, with D unclear. The V and J ends lost 2 bases and 7 bases respectively, with 17 bases between them. Per the germline V gene, CDR1 is SGHTA and CDR2 is FQGNSA. CDR3 length: 15 amino acids. The CDR3 loop reads CASSLREVGSPGYTF. CDR3 sequence (DNA): TGTGCCAGCAGCTTACGGGAGGTGGGGAGTCCTGGCTACACCTTC.

The rearrangement uses TRBV28 and TRBJ2-7; the match to TRBD2 covers 14 bases. This CDR3 has 13 residues. Looked up from germline, CDR1 is MDHEN and CDR2 is SYDVKM. The J segment lost 6 bases and the V segment lost 10 bases, leaving 5 bases of the junction unmatched. The CDR3 nucleotides are TGTGCCATCGGGACTAGCGGGAGTGGCGAGCAGTACTTC. This translates into CAIGTSGSGEQYF.